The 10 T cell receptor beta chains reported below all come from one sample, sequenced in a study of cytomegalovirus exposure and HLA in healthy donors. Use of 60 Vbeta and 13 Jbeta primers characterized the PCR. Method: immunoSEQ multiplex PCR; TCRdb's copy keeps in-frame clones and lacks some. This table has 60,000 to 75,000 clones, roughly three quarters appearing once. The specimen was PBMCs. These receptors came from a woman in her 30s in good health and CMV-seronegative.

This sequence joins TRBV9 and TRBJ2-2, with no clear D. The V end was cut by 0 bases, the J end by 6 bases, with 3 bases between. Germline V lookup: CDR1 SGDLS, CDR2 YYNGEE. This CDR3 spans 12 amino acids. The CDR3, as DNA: TGTGCCAGCAGCGTAGTAGCCGGGGAGCTGTTTTTT. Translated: CASSVVAGELFF.

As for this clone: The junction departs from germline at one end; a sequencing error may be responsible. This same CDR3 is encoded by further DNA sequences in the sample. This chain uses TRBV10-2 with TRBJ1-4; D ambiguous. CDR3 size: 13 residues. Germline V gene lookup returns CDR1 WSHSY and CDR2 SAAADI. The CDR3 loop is CASSERGKEKLFF. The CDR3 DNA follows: TGTGCCAGCAGTGAGCGAGGGAAGGAAAAACTGTTTTTT.

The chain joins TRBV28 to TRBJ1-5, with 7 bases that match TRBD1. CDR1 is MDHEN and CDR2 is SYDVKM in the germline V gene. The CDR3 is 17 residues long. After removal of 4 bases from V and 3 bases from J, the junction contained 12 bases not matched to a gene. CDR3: CASSSSPDREINQPQHF. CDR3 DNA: TGTGCCAGCAGTTCCTCCCCCGACAGGGAAATCAATCAGCCCCAGCATTTT. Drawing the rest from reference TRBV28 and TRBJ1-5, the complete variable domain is DVKVTQSSRYLVKRTGEKVFLECVQDMDHENMFWYRQDPGLGLRLIYFSYDVKMKEKGDIPEGYSVSREKKERFSLILESASTNQTSMYLCASSSSPDREINQPQHFGDGTRLSIL.

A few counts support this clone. CDR3 nucleotides: TGTGCCAGCAGTGTCGAAGCGGGGGGGACTTCCAGCACAGATACGCAGTATTTT. The encoded protein is CASSVEAGGTSSTDTQYF. V usage is TRBV2 and J usage is TRBJ2-3; 10 bases are a match to TRBD2. This CDR3 contains 18 residues. With 4 bases clipped from V and 0 bases from J, the junction kept 10 bases outside the gene matches. In germline, CDR1 is SNHLY, CDR2 FYNNEI.

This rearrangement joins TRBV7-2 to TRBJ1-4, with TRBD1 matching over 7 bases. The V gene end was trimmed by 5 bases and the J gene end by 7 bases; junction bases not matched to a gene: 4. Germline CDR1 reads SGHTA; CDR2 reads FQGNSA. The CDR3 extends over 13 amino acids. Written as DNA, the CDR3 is TGTGCCAGCAGCCAGACAGGGCTTGAAAAACTGTTTTTT. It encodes CASSQTGLEKLFF.

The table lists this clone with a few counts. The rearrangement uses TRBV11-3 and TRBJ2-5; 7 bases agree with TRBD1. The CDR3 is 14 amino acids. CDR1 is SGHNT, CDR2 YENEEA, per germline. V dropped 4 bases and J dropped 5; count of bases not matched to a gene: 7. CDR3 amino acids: CASSSGTDVETQYF. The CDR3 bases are TGTGCCAGCAGCTCCGGGACAGACGTCGAGACCCAGTACTTC.

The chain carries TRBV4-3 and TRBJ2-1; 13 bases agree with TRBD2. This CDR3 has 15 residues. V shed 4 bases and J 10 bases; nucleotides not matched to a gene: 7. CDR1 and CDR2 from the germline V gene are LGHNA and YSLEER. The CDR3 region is CASSPGLAGATEQFF. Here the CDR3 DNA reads TGCGCCAGCAGCCCCGGACTAGCGGGAGCTACGGAGCAGTTCTTC.

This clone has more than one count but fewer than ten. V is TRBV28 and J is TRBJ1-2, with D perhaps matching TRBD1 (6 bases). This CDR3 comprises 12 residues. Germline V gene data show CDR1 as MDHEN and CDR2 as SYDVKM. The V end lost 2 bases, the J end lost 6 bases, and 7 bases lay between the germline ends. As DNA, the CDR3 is TGTGCCAGCAGTTTAAACAGGGATGGCTACACCTTC. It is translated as CASSLNRDGYTF.

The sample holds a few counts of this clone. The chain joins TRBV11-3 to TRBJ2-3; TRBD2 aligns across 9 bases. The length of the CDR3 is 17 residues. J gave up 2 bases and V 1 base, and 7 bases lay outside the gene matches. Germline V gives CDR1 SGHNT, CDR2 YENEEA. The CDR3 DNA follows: TGTGCCAGCAGCTTAGGTCTGTCTAGCGGGGCCACAGATACGCAGTATTTT. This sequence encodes CASSLGLSSGATDTQYF.

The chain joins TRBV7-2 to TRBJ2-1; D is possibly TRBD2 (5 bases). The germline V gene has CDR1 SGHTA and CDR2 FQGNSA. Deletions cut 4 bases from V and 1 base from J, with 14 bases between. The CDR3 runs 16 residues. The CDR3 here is CASSSLGVRSYNEQFF. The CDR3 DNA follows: TGTGCCAGCAGCTCGCTCGGGGTGAGGTCCTACAATGAGCAGTTCTTC.